This TCR beta chain was retrieved from a study of blood T cell repertoires in COVID-19. Looking at the study overall: There were acute and convalescent COVID-19 samples, and they came from the United States, Italy and Spain. In each case, the material was cDNA or gDNA derived from T cells, B-cell-depleted T cells, or PBMCs.

The trim removed 8 bases at V and 3 bases at J, leaving 8 bases unmatched. Germline V lookup: CDR1 SQVTM, CDR2 ANQGSEA. The CDR3 spans 13 residues. In the original processing: Counts of nucleated cells, estimated from reference gene primer amplification, were obtained. Profiled with immunoSEQ multiplex PCR; TCRdb holds only in-frame clones, not every one. From that table come the V and J calls and clone size; the DNA was used to work out D and trimming. Among fewer than 85,000 clones, about 90% were seen once, and the ten largest hold approximately 5.5%. Sequenced material: peripheral blood. The chain employs TRBV29-1 and TRBJ1-2; 8 bases map to TRBD1. The sequence derives from a human donor in a cohort sampled during active COVID-19. CDR3 residues: CSSRQGRDYGYTF. The DNA for the CDR3 is TGCAGCTCCCGACAGGGGAGAGACTATGGCTACACCTTC.